Listed below are T cell receptor beta chains from one sample, sequenced in a study of T cell responses to AZD1222 COVID-19 vaccine. Sequencing was performed with immunoSEQ multiplex PCR; in TCRdb, only in-frame clones are kept and a portion is missing. The data contain tens of thousands of clones, roughly 82% of them singletons. The input for sequencing was peripheral blood, taken on day 0 of AZD1222 vaccination. These TCRs come from an adult in good health. CDR3s include the opening cysteine and the closing phenylalanine or tryptophan. A D gene is named only where the DNA matches it firmly. Clone size is stated in some rows and not others, as once, few, many or a class when expanded.

once	TRBV7-2	TRBD2	TRBJ2-1	CASSSLPAGVYNEQFF	TGTGCCAGCAGCTCACTCCCAGCGGGAGTATACAATGAGCAGTTCTTC
.	TRBV9	.	TRBJ1-3	CASSGYSSGNTIYF	TGTGCCAGCAGCGGCTACAGCTCCGGAAACACCATATATTTT
.	TRBV3-1/TRBV3-2	.	TRBJ2-2	CASSQVGAWEDTGELFF	TGTGCCAGCAGCCAAGTAGGGGCCTGGGAGGACACCGGGGAGCTGTTTTTT
few	TRBV19	TRBD1	TRBJ1-5	CASSMGQFNQPQHF	TGTGCCAGTAGTATGGGACAGTTCAATCAGCCCCAGCATTTT
.	TRBV12-3/TRBV12-4	.	TRBJ1-2	CASSLILSGYTF	TGTGCCAGCAGTTTAATTCTGTCCGGCTACACCTTC
.	TRBV6-2/TRBV6-3	.	TRBJ2-1	CASSYSGAQYNEQFF	TGTGCCAGCAGTTACTCGGGGGCGCAATACAATGAGCAGTTCTTC
.	TRBV19	.	TRBJ1-5	CASSIDSGSQHQPQHF	TGTGCCAGTAGTATAGATTCGGGGTCACAACATCAGCCCCAGCATTTT
.	TRBV5-1	.	TRBJ1-1	CASSKQGLSNTEAFF	TGCGCCAGCAGCAAACAGGGTCTATCAAACACTGAAGCTTTCTTT
.	TRBV7-3	TRBD1	TRBJ2-2	CASSLTGSTNTGELFF	TGTGCCAGCAGCTTGACAGGGAGTACGAACACCGGGGAGCTGTTTTTT
.	TRBV30	.	TRBJ1-5	CAWSVGHNNQPQHF	TGTGCCTGGAGTGTTGGTCACAACAATCAGCCCCAGCATTTT
once	TRBV9	.	TRBJ1-3	CASSVAGGQLGNTIYF	TGTGCCAGCAGCGTAGCTGGGGGACAACTCGGAAACACCATATATTTT
.	TRBV4-2	.	TRBJ2-3	CASSHGTRNEEDTQYF	TGTGCCAGCAGCCATGGGACCAGAAACGAGGAAGATACGCAGTATTTT
.	TRBV27	TRBD2	TRBJ2-7	CASSLSVTSASYEQYF	TGTGCCAGCAGTTTATCGGTGACTAGCGCGTCCTACGAGCAGTACTTC
.	TRBV18	.	TRBJ1-3	CASSIRDKGNTIYF	TGTGCCAGCTCCATTCGGGACAAGGGAAACACCATATATTTT
.	TRBV30	TRBD1	TRBJ1-1	CASLTGGNTEAFF	TGTGCCTCTCTGACAGGGGGGAACACTGAAGCTTTCTTT
.	TRBV12-3/TRBV12-4	.	TRBJ1-1	CASSRQVSTGAFF	TGTGCCAGCAGTCGTCAGGTCTCTACAGGAGCTTTCTTT
.	TRBV5-1	.	TRBJ1-5	CASSEDGGLQPQHF	TGCGCCAGCAGCGAAGACGGGGGACTGCAGCCCCAGCATTTT
.	TRBV3-1/TRBV3-2	TRBD1	TRBJ2-1	CASSFRDRGRNEQFF	TGTGCCAGCAGCTTCCGGGACAGGGGACGCAATGAGCAGTTCTTC
medium-sized	TRBV4-2	.	TRBJ2-3	CASSQGTSGLHTDTQYF	TGTGCCAGCAGCCAGGGTACTTCGGGACTTCACACAGATACGCAGTATTTT
.	TRBV5-8	TRBD1	TRBJ1-2	CASNLKTGDFAGYTF	TGTGCCAGCAACCTAAAGACAGGGGATTTCGCTGGCTACACCTTC
.	TRBV19	TRBD2	TRBJ2-1	CASSPGGGYNEQFF	TGTGCCAGTAGTCCGGGGGGTGGGTACAATGAGCAGTTCTTC
.	TRBV3-1/TRBV3-2	TRBD1	TRBJ2-3	CASSPRGQGANTQYF	TGTGCCAGCAGCCCCCGGGGACAGGGGGCAAATACGCAGTATTTT
.	TRBV27	.	TRBJ1-4	CASSLSWARTDATNEKLFF	TGTGCCAGCAGTTTATCGTGGGCAAGAACCGATGCAACTAATGAAAAACTGTTTTTT
.	TRBV19	TRBD2	TRBJ2-1	CASSPSAGGLYNEQFF	TGTGCCAGTAGTCCCTCCGCGGGAGGGCTATACAATGAGCAGTTCTTC
.	TRBV13	TRBD1	TRBJ1-6	CASSLEGRGLESPLHF	TGTGCCAGCAGCTTAGAGGGCAGGGGGTTAGAGTCACCCCTCCACTTT
.	TRBV5-4	TRBD1	TRBJ1-2	CASSRDSPGGYTF	TGTGCCAGCAGCCGGGACAGCCCGGGGGGCTACACCTTC
.	TRBV25-1	TRBD1	TRBJ1-2	CASSELQATGTFCYTF	TGTGCCAGCAGTGAACTGCAAGCGACAGGGACTTTTTGCTACACCTTC
.	TRBV11-2	.	TRBJ1-2	CASSRGWVRGYTF	TGTGCCAGCAGCCGAGGGTGGGTTAGGGGCTACACCTTC
.	TRBV9	.	TRBJ1-2	CASSVEAANYGYTF	TGTGCCAGCAGCGTAGAAGCGGCTAACTATGGCTACACCTTC
.	TRBV5-1	TRBD2	TRBJ2-2	CASRPSGNTGTGELFF	TGCGCCAGCCGTCCTAGCGGGAATACGGGCACCGGGGAGCTGTTTTTT
.	TRBV5-1	TRBD1	TRBJ1-2	CASSPGTGGFGYTF	TGCGCCAGCAGCCCCGGGACAGGGGGTTTCGGCTACACCTTC
few	TRBV6-5	.	TRBJ1-6	CASSYRGIGSPLHF	TGTGCCAGCAGTTACCGGGGGATTGGGTCACCCCTCCACTTT
.	TRBV6-5	TRBD1	TRBJ1-2	CASSLTGGKGYTF	TGTGCCAGCAGCCTGACAGGGGGTAAGGGCTACACCTTC
.	TRBV23-1	TRBD1	TRBJ2-7	CASSQALPTGDEQYF	TGCGCCAGCAGTCAAGCACTCCCTACAGGGGACGAGCAGTACTTC
.	TRBV6-6	TRBD1	TRBJ1-1	CASSPPEGQRNTEAFF	TGTGCCAGCAGCCCACCTGAGGGACAGAGGAACACTGAAGCTTTCTTT
.	TRBV2	.	TRBJ1-5	CASSETGHYNQPQHF	TGTGCCAGCAGTGAAACGGGGCATTACAATCAGCCCCAGCATTTT
.	TRBV7-2	TRBD2	TRBJ2-3	CASSLRLAGGTDTQYF	TGTGCCAGCAGCCTTAGACTAGCGGGGGGCACAGATACGCAGTATTTT
.	TRBV28	TRBD1	TRBJ2-1	CASRYTGGGIYNEQFF	TGTGCCAGCAGGTACACAGGGGGCGGTATCTACAATGAGCAGTTCTTC
.	TRBV6-9	.	TRBJ1-5	CASSQMDPEGQPQHF	TGTGCCAGCAGTCAAATGGACCCGGAGGGCCAGCCCCAGCATTTT
.	TRBV4-2	.	TRBJ2-1	CASSQAAGSHNEQFF	TGTGCCAGCAGCCAGGCTGCGGGTTCGCACAATGAGCAGTTCTTC
.	TRBV20-1	TRBD2	TRBJ2-7	CSASSRHIREGRHTYEQYF	TGCAGTGCGAGTTCTCGTCATATAAGGGAGGGACGGCACACCTACGAGCAGTACTTC
.	TRBV6-5	TRBD1	TRBJ1-2	CASSHHQQGNGYTF	TGTGCCAGCAGCCACCACCAACAGGGGAATGGCTACACCTTC
.	TRBV7-9	.	TRBJ1-4	CASSPTGGGNEKLFF	TGTGCCAGCAGCCCGACCGGGGGAGGTAATGAAAAACTGTTTTTT
.	TRBV10-1	TRBD2	TRBJ2-7	CASSEHPGGRDEQYF	TGCGCCAGCAGTGAGCATCCGGGGGGACGGGACGAGCAGTACTTC
.	TRBV5-6	.	TRBJ2-2	CASSPFEWTGELFF	TGTGCCAGCAGCCCTTTCGAATGGACCGGGGAGCTGTTTTTT
.	TRBV7-2	.	TRBJ1-1	CASSFQAVNTEAFF	TGTGCCAGCAGCTTTCAAGCGGTGAACACTGAAGCTTTCTTT
.	TRBV30	TRBD1	TRBJ1-4	CAWAGTGDMKKLFF	TGTGCCTGGGCCGGGACAGGGGATATGAAAAAACTGTTTTTT
.	TRBV7-2	.	TRBJ2-1	CASSLPGVSVEQFF	TGTGCCAGCAGCCTCCCAGGGGTAAGCGTCGAGCAGTTCTTC
few	TRBV9	TRBD1	TRBJ2-7	CASSVTGAPSYEQYF	TGTGCCAGCAGCGTGACAGGGGCGCCCTCCTACGAGCAGTACTTC
.	TRBV19	TRBD1	TRBJ2-4	CASSQDSTGGNIQYF	TGTGCCAGTAGTCAGGACTCGACAGGGGGTAACATTCAGTACTTC
.	TRBV5-4	.	TRBJ2-2	CASSRDPGTTGELFF	TGTGCCAGCAGCCGGGATCCCGGAACCACCGGGGAGCTGTTTTTT
.	TRBV24-1	.	TRBJ1-5	CATSDVGSNQPQHF	TGTGCCACCAGTGATGTAGGCTCCAATCAGCCCCAGCATTTT
once	TRBV6-1	.	TRBJ1-5	CASSEASGAGQPQHF	TGTGCCAGCAGTGAAGCATCGGGGGCAGGACAGCCCCAGCATTTT
few	TRBV5-4	.	TRBJ2-2	CASSLGQDTGELFF	TGTGCCAGCAGCTTGGGACAGGACACCGGGGAGCTGTTTTTT